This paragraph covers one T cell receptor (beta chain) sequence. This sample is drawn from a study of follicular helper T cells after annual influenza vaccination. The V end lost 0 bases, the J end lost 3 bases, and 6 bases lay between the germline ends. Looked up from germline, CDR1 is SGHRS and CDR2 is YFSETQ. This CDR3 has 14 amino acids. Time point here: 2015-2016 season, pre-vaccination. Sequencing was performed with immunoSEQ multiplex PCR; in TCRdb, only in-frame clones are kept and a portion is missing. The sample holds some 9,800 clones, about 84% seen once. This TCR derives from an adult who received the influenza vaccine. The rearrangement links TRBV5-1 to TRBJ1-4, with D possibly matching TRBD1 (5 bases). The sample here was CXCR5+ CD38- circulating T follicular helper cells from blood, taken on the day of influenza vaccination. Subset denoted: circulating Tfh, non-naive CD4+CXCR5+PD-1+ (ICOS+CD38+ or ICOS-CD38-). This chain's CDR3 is CASSLGQPNEKLFF. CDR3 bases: TGCGCCAGCAGCTTGGGACAGCCTAATGAAAAACTGTTTTTT. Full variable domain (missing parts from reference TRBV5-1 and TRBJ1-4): KAGVTQTPRYLIKTRGQQVTLSCSPISGHRSVSWYQQTPGQGLQFLFEYFSETQRNKGNFPGRFSGRQFSNSRSEMNVSTLELGDSALYLCASSLGQPNEKLFFGSGTQLSVL.